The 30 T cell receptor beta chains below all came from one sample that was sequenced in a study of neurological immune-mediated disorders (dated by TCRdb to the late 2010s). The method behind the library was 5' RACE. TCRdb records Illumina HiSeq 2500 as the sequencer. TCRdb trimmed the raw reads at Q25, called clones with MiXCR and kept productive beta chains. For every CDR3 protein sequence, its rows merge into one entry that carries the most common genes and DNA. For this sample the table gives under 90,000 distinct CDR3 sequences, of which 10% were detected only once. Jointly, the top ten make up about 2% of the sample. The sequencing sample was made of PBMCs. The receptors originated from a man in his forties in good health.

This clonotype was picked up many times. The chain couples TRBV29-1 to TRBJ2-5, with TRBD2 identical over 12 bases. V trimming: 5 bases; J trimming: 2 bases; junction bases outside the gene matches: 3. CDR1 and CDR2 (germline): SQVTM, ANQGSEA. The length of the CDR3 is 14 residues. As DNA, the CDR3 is TGCAGCGTTATAGGGACTAGCGGGCAAGAGACCCAGTACTTC. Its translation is CSVIGTSGQETQYF.

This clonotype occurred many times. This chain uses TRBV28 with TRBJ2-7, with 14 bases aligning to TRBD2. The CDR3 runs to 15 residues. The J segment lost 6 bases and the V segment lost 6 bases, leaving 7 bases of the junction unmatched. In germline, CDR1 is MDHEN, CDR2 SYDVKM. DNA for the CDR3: TGTGCCAGCAGCCGAGGGACTAGCGGGAGACGCGAGCAGTACTTC. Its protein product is CASSRGTSGRREQYF.

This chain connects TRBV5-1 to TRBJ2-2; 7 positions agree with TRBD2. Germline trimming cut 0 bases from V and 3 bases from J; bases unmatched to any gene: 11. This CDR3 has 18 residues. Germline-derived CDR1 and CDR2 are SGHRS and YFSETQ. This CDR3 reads CASSLGKLAGVDTGELFF. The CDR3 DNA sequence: TGCGCCAGCAGCTTGGGGAAACTGGCGGGAGTAGACACCGGGGAGCTGTTTTTT.

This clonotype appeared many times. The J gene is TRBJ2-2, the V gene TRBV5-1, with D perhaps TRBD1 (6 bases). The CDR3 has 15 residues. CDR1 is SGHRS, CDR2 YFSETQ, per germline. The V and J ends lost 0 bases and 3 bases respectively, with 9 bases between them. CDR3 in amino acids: CASSLAQGYTGELFF. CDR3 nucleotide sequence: TGCGCCAGCAGCTTGGCGCAGGGGTACACCGGGGAGCTGTTTTTT.

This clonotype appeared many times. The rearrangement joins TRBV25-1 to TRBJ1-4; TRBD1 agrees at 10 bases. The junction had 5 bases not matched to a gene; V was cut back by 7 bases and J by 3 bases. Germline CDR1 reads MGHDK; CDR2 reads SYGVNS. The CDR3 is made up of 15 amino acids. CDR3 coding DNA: TGTGCCAGCAAGGACAGGGGGTCAGCTAATGAAAAACTGTTTTTT. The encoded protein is CASKDRGSANEKLFF.

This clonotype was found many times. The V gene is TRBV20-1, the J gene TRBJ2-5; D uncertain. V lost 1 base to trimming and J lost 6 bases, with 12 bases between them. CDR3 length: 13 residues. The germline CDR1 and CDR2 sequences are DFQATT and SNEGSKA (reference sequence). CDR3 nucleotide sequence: TGCAGTGCTAGAGGCAGGCTCGAACAGACCCAGTACTTC. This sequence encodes CSARGRLEQTQYF.

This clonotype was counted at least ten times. The CDR3 region has the DNA TGCGCCAGCAGGGGGGGGGCCAACTCTGGGGCCAACGTCCTGACTTTC. Translation gives CASRGGANSGANVLTF. The gene calls are TRBV5-1 and TRBJ2-6; a weak D match, TRBD2 (7 bases). Per the germline V gene, CDR1 is SGHRS and CDR2 is YFSETQ. The ends were cut back, 5 bases at V and 0 bases at J, with 12 bases in the middle. This CDR3 has 16 residues.

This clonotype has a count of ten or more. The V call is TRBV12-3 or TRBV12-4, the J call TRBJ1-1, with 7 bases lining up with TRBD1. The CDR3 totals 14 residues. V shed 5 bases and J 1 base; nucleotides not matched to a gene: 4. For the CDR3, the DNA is TGTGCCAGCAGTGACAGGGATAAGAACACTGAAGCTTTCTTT. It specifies CASSDRDKNTEAFF.

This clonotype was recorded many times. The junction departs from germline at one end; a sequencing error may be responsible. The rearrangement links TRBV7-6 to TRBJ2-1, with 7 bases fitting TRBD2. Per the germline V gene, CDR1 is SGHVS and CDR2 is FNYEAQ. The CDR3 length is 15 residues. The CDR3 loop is CASSLADGSYNEQFF. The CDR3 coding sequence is TGTGCCAGCAGCCTAGCGGACGGGTCCTACAATGAGCAGTTCTTC.

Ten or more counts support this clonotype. The CDR3 DNA follows: TGTGCCAGCTCACCCGGCCGACACGGCACTGAAGCTTTCTTT. This encodes CASSPGRHGTEAFF. The chain employs TRBV18 and TRBJ1-1; no clear D gene. From germline, CDR1 is KGHSH and CDR2 LQKENI. The CDR3 spans 14 residues. V lost 3 bases to trimming and J lost 4 bases, with 12 bases between them.

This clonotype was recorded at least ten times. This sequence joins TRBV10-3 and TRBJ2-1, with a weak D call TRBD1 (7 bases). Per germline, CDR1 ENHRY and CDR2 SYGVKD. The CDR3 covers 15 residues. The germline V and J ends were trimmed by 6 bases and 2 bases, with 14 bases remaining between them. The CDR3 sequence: CAISLTGEAYNEQFF. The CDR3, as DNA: TGTGCCATCAGCCTAACAGGGGAGGCCTACAATGAGCAGTTCTTC.

The CDR3 region has the DNA TGCGCCAGCAGCTCCCACCGCGGGGGGGCAAACAATGAGCAGTTCTTC. Translating gives CASSSHRGGANNEQFF. The chain combines TRBV5-1 with TRBJ2-1; 9 nucleotides agree with TRBD2. J gave up 5 bases and V 3 bases, and 9 bases lay outside the gene matches. This CDR3 has 16 residues. Germline V gene data show CDR1 as SGHRS and CDR2 as YFSETQ.

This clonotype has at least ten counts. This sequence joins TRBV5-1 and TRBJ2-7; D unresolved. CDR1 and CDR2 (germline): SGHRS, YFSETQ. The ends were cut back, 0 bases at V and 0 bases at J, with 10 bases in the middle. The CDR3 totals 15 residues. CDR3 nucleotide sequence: TGCGCCAGCAGCTTGGAGGCTCTAAGCTCCTACGAGCAGTACTTC. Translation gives CASSLEALSSYEQYF.

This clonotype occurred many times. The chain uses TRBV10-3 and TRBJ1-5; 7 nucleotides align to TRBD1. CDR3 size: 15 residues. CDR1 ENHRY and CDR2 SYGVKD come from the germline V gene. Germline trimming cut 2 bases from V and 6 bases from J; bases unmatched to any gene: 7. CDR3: CAISEGQGDIQPQHF. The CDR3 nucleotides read TGTGCCATCAGTGAGGGTCAGGGGGATATTCAGCCCCAGCATTTT.

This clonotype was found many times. CDR3: CASSPIPGPEQFF. The CDR3 nucleotides are TGTGCCAGCAGCCCAATCCCGGGACCGGAGCAGTTCTTC. This chain connects TRBV5-5 to TRBJ2-1, with D perhaps given as TRBD1 or TRBD2 (5 bases each). The CDR3 totals 13 residues. V dropped 4 bases and J dropped 10 bases, with 15 bases sitting between them. Germline-derived CDR1 and CDR2 are SGHKS and YYEKEE (reference sequence).

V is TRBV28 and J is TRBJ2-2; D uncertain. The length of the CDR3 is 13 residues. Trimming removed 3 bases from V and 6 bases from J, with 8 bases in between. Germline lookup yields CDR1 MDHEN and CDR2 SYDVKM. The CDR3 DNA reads TGTGCCAGCAGTTTCGTTTCTCCCGGGGAGCTGTTTTTT. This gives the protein CASSFVSPGELFF.

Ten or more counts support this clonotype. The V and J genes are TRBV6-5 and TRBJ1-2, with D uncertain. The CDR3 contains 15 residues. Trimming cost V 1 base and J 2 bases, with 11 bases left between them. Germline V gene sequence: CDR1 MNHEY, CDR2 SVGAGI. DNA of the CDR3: TGTGCCAGCAGTTACTTCCCGACGGCAAACTATGGCTACACCTTC. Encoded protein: CASSYFPTANYGYTF.

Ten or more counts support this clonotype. The CDR3 DNA sequence: TGTGCCGGGCGGGGGACAGGCGAGCTCGCGAACACCGGGGAGCTGTTTTTT. Translated: CAGRGTGELANTGELFF. The chain carries TRBV21-1 and TRBJ2-2; the D call TRBD1 from the table was never checked on the DNA. TRBV21-1 is a pseudogene locus. The CDR3 is 17 residues long.

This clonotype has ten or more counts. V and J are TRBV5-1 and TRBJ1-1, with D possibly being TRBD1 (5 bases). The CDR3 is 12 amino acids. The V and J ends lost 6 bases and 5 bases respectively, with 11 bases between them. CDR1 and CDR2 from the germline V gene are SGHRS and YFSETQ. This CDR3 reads CASTQGGTEAFF. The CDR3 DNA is TGCGCCAGCACCCAGGGCGGGACTGAAGCTTTCTTT.

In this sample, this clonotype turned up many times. CDR3 residues: CASSGRDRELNEAFF. Written as DNA, the CDR3 is TGTGCCAGCAGTGGTCGAGACAGGGAACTCAATGAAGCTTTCTTT. V and J are TRBV27 and TRBJ1-1; the match to TRBD1 covers 7 bases. Losses at the gene ends were 5 bases for V and 7 bases for J; bases not matched to a gene: 13. Germline CDR1 MNHEY, CDR2 SMNVEV (reference sequence). The CDR3 has 15 residues.

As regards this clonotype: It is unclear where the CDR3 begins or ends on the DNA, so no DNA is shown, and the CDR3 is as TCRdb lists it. CDR3 in amino acids: CASSFYICSAIDSGSEAFF. This sequence joins TRBV7-3 and TRBJ1-1. The germline V gene encodes CDR1 SGHTA and CDR2 FQGTGA. The CDR3 comprises 19 residues, both ends counted.

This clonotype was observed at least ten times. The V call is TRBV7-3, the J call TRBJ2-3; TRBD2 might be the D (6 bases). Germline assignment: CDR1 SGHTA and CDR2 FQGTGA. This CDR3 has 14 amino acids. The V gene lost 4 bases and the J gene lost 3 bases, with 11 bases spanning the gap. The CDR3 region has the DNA TGTGCCAGCAGCTATTGGGGGGAAACAGATACGCAGTATTTT. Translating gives CASSYWGETDTQYF.

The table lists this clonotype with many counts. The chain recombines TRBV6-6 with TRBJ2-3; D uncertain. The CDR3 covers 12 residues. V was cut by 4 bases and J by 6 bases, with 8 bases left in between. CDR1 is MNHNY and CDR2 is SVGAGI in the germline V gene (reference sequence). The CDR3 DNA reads TGTGCCAGCAGTTCCCTCGAGGATACGCAGTATTTT. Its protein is CASSSLEDTQYF.

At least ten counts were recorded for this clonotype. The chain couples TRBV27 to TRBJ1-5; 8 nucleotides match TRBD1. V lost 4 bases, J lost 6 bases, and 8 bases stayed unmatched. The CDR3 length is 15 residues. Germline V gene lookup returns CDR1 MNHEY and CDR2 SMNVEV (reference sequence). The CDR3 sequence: CASSWTGTLGQPQHF. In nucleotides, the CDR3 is TGTGCCAGCAGTTGGACAGGGACCTTGGGTCAGCCCCAGCATTTT.

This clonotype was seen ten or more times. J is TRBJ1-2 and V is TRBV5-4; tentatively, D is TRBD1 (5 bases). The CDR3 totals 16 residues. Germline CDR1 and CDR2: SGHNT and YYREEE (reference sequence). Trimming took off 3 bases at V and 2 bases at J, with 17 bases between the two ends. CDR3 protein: CASSSMTGTGNYGYTF. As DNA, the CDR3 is TGTGCCAGCAGCTCGATGACGGGGACGGGAAACTATGGCTACACCTTC.

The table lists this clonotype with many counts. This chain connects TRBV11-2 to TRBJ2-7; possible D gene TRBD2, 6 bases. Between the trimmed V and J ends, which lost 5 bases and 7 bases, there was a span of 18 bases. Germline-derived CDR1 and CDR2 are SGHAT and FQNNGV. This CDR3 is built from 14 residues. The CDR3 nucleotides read TGTGCCAGCAGCCAACGACGGGACTTCTCTGAGCAGTACTTC. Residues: CASSQRRDFSEQYF.

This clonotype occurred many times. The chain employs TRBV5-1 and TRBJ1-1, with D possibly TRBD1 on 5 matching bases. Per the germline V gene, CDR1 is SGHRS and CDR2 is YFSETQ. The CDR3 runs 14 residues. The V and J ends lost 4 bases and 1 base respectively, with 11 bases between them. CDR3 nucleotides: TGCGCCAGCAGCCAACCGACAGAGAACACTGAAGCTTTCTTT. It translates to CASSQPTENTEAFF.

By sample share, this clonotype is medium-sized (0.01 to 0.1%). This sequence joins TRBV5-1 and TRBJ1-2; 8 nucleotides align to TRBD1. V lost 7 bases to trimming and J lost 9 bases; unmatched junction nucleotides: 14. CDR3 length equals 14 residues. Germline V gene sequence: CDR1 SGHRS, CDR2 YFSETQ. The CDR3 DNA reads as TGCGCCAGCTCGCTAGGACAGGGATTTGAGAGCTACACCTTC. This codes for CASSLGQGFESYTF.

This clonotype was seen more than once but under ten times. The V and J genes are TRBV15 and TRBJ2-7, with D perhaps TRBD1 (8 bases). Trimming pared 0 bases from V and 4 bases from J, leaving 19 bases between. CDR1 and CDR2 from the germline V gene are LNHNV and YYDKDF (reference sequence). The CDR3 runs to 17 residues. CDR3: CATSRDRQGRGTYEQYF. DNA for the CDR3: TGTGCCACCAGCAGAGACCGACAGGGGAGGGGAACGTACGAGCAGTACTTC.

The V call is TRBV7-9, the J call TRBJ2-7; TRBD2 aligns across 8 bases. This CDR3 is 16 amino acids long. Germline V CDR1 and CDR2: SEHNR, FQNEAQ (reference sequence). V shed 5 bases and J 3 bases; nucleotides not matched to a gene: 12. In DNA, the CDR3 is TGTGCCAGCAGCCCGGGGGGGAAGTTATCTCACTACGAGCAGTACTTC. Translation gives CASSPGGKLSHYEQYF.